The rows below give T cell receptor beta chains drawn from one sample of a study of OX40 agonist ivuxolimab in advanced cancers. Measured with immunoSEQ multiplex PCR; TCRdb has only the in-frame clones, and not every one. Counted here are 71,000 or so clones, about 93% occurring once; the ten biggest clones make up 6.2%. Sequenced material: CD4+ or CD8+ T cells sorted from blood, taken in a trial of the OX40 agonist ivuxolimab. These receptors were collected from an adult with an advanced solid tumor such as melanoma, head and neck, liver or kidney cancer. The CDR3 runs from the conserved cysteine through the conserved F or W. The order of the fields is CDR3 protein, J gene, V gene, D gene. A D gene is named only where the DNA matches it firmly.

CSARAAGEQYF	TRBJ2-7	TRBV20-1	-
CASSQDRSSVYTF	TRBJ1-2	TRBV4-3	-
CASSFERRGCYGYTF	TRBJ1-2	TRBV11-3	-
CASSQSDRASYEQYF	-	TRBV19	TRBD1
CASSPSSSGYNEQFF	TRBJ2-1	TRBV27	TRBD2
CASSSDSTGVRELFF	TRBJ2-2	TRBV5-5	TRBD1
CASSSSGRDQETQYF	TRBJ2-5	TRBV7-8	TRBD2
CAWTLGGRGYTF	TRBJ1-2	TRBV30	-
CASSPPPGRPYEQYF	TRBJ2-7	TRBV18	-
CASSPEVNTEAFF	TRBJ1-1	TRBV7-3	-
CASSELLAGVPYEQYF	TRBJ2-7	TRBV2	TRBD2
CASSLDGTAEETQYF	TRBJ2-5	TRBV5-1	TRBD1
CASSYDDRRNTGELFF	TRBJ2-2	TRBV6-5	-
CASSDEEDPYSNQPQHF	TRBJ1-5	TRBV6-1	-
CASSISRHEQFF	TRBJ2-1	TRBV19	-
CASSPDVDSPYSYEQYF	TRBJ2-7	TRBV5-1	-
CASSHALQGGTEAFF	TRBJ1-1	TRBV4-1	TRBD1
CASSFRGPEGQYF	TRBJ2-7	TRBV27	TRBD1
CASSIGSGGFGGYEQYF	TRBJ2-7	TRBV19	-
CASSPDRGNEQFF	TRBJ2-1	TRBV18	TRBD1
CASSLSRQGANQPQHF	TRBJ1-5	TRBV28	TRBD1
CASEGVRDTQYF	TRBJ2-3	TRBV2	-
CASSNSASGANVLTF	TRBJ2-6	TRBV28	-
CASSEEERERGYEQYF	TRBJ2-7	TRBV6-1	TRBD2
CASSPGTSGRFTDTQYF	TRBJ2-3	TRBV9	TRBD2
CASSLISGVPHNEQFF	TRBJ2-1	TRBV27	-
CASSAHQGTEAFF	TRBJ1-1	TRBV9	-
CASSSLAGGYTDTQYF	TRBJ2-3	TRBV7-8	TRBD2
CASSFLAESTDTQYF	TRBJ2-3	TRBV27	-
CASTLGSVTGESEQFF	TRBJ2-1	TRBV11-2	TRBD1
CAISEGSTEAFF	TRBJ1-1	TRBV10-3	-
CASSLLTGRTEAFF	TRBJ1-1	TRBV27	-
CASSQKGGESYEQYF	TRBJ2-7	TRBV4-1	-
CASSLGSYSNQPQHF	TRBJ1-5	TRBV5-5	-
CASKTDGDTIYF	TRBJ1-3	TRBV9	-
CASSGTSGGSYNEQFF	TRBJ2-1	TRBV7-6	TRBD2
CASSKFSGSTDTQYF	TRBJ2-3	TRBV28	TRBD2
CASSFAGSDYGYTF	TRBJ1-2	TRBV27	-
CASTAGVTEAFF	TRBJ1-1	TRBV2	-
CASSSGLSNEQFF	TRBJ2-1	TRBV27	-
CASSLPGTGNTIYF	TRBJ1-3	TRBV7-8	-
CASSWGGNEQFF	TRBJ2-1	TRBV6-5	TRBD2
CASSLGGDFEGLFF	TRBJ1-4	TRBV13	-
CASSLAGAHFFSRGSGANVLTF	TRBJ2-6	TRBV7-6	-
CASSEAGSGETQYF	TRBJ2-5	TRBV25-1	-
CASSSTALAGTYEQYF	TRBJ2-7	TRBV7-2	TRBD2
CASRTSGYRFEQYF	TRBJ2-7	TRBV2	TRBD2
CASSVEGRTDGELFF	TRBJ2-2	TRBV9	-
CASSLGLGTEAFF	TRBJ1-1	TRBV7-2	-
CASSFGQHEQYF	TRBJ2-7	TRBV5-6	-
CASSPGTGNTEAFF	TRBJ1-1	TRBV5-1	TRBD1
CASSPHPYSGRARYEQYF	TRBJ2-7	TRBV7-2	TRBD2
CASSPERDGELFF	TRBJ2-2	TRBV6-5	-
CASSDGARAETQYF	TRBJ2-5	TRBV27	-
CAWSAPGLAGYEQYF	-	TRBV30	TRBD2